Below, 12 T cell receptor beta chains from the same sample are listed, as sequenced in a study of graft-versus-host responses after intestinal transplantation. Libraries were prepared by immunoSEQ multiplex PCR; TCRdb keeps only in-frame clonotypes and omits some of them. The sample holds approximately 9,600 clones, roughly 92% seen once. Sequencing used PBMCs, obtained more than 40 days after intestinal transplantation. Every receptor here comes from a human patient who received an intestinal transplant, so some T cells may come from the graft donor.

This clone was seen more than once but under ten times. The chain combines TRBV5-8 with TRBJ1-2; unclear D gene. The CDR3 spans 14 residues. V lost 0 bases to trimming and J lost 9 bases, with 15 bases between them. CDR1 is SGHTS and CDR2 is YDEGEE in the germline V gene. The CDR3 sequence: CASSLEEARYRYTF. CDR3 in DNA: TGTGCCAGCAGCTTGGAAGAAGCCAGGTATCGCTACACCTTC.

Written as DNA, the CDR3 is TGTGCCAGCAGACCTGGGGCAGGGGGCAATCAGCCCCAGCATTTT. This translates into CASRPGAGGNQPQHF. V usage is TRBV6-1 and J usage is TRBJ1-5; a possible D gene is TRBD1 (6 bases). The CDR3 totals 15 residues. Trimming cost V 6 bases and J 2 bases, with 14 bases left between them. Germline V lookup: CDR1 MNHNS, CDR2 SASEGT.

In its sample, this clone was seen once. The V call is TRBV4-1, the J call TRBJ2-2; D possibly corresponds to TRBD2 (6 bases). V shed 4 bases and J shed 7 bases, with 10 bases lying between them. The CDR3 runs 13 residues. Per germline, CDR1 MGHRA and CDR2 YSYEKL. CDR3 sequence reads: CASSPGTGGELFF. CDR3 bases: TGCGCCAGCAGCCCCGGGACTGGCGGGGAGCTGTTTTTT.

The rearrangement uses TRBV20-1 and TRBJ1-1; no definite D call. Trimming shortened V by 5 bases and J by 7 bases, and 8 bases separated the two germline ends. Germline CDR1 reads DFQATT; CDR2 reads SNEGSKA (reference sequence). This CDR3 region has 10 residues. In nucleotides, the CDR3 is TGCAGTGCTGCCGGTGATGAAGCTTTCTTT. It specifies CSAAGDEAFF.

This clone was seen only once. The chain is built from TRBV4-1 and TRBJ2-4; TRBD1 might be the D (7 bases). Looked up from germline, CDR1 is MGHRA and CDR2 is YSYEKL. CDR3 length equals 15 residues. Trimming removed 2 bases from V and 7 bases from J, with 15 bases in between. The CDR3 coding sequence is TGCGCCAGCAGCCAACCCCCGGCAGGGGGGAACATTCAGTACTTC. Translation: CASSQPPAGGNIQYF.

The rearrangement uses TRBV18 and TRBJ1-4; D unclear. Germline V gene lookup returns CDR1 KGHSH and CDR2 LQKENI. The CDR3 is made up of 15 amino acids. Trimming shortened V by 4 bases and J by 2 bases, and 11 bases separated the two germline ends. The DNA for the CDR3 is TGTGCCAGCTCACTAAGGACGCTTACTAATGAAAAACTGTTTTTT. Protein sequence: CASSLRTLTNEKLFF.

CDR3 sequence (DNA): TGTGCCAGCAGCCGGACAGGGGACTACAATGAGCAGTTCTTC. This encodes CASSRTGDYNEQFF. The chain recombines TRBV11-3 with TRBJ2-1, with 9 bases identical to TRBD1. The J segment lost 3 bases and the V segment lost 5 bases, leaving 2 bases of the junction unmatched. This CDR3 spans 14 amino acids. Germline V gene lookup returns CDR1 SGHNT and CDR2 YENEEA.

This clone was seen just once. The chain couples TRBV27 to TRBJ2-1; 10 bases agree with TRBD2. Germline values: CDR1 MNHEY, CDR2 SMNVEV (reference sequence). Germline trimming cut 6 bases from V and 8 bases from J; bases unmatched to any gene: 13. The CDR3 has 16 residues. Written as DNA, the CDR3 is TGTGCCAGCAGCATAGCGGGGGGTGGGTTTTGGGATGAGCAGTTCTTC. It codes for CASSIAGGGFWDEQFF.

V gene TRBV27 combines with J gene TRBJ2-7, with D perhaps TRBD2 (5 bases). The CDR3 covers 13 residues. Germline CDR1 and CDR2: MNHEY and SMNVEV (reference sequence). V lost 3 bases, J lost 4 bases, and 10 bases lay in between. The CDR3 DNA follows: TGTGCCAGCAGTTTGGGGAGATCTTACGAGCAGTACTTC. Translating it yields CASSLGRSYEQYF.

This chain links TRBV6-1 with TRBJ1-2; D unresolved. This CDR3 spans 16 amino acids. Trimming removed 2 bases at V and 2 bases at J, with 15 bases between. Germline V gene lookup returns CDR1 MNHNS and CDR2 SASEGT. CDR3 nucleotides: TGTGCCAGCAGTGAACCTGTACGGGCCTCCAACTATGGCTACACCTTC. Encoded protein: CASSEPVRASNYGYTF.

Comment on this clone: An end of the junction differs from the germline gene, which may be a read error. The V and J genes are TRBV7-7 and TRBJ2-5, with D possibly matching TRBD2 (5 bases). The CDR3 extends over 15 amino acids. The germline V gene has CDR1 SSHAT and CDR2 FNYEAQ (reference sequence). CDR3 sequence reads: CASRPGRSTGETQYF. The CDR3, as DNA: TGTGCTAGCAGGCCGGGTCGGTCTACGGGGGAGACCCAGTACTTC.

This chain connects TRBV13 to TRBJ1-1, with D hard to call. Trimming cost V 3 bases and J 1 base, with 9 bases left between them. Germline CDR1 is PRHDT and CDR2 is FYEKMQ (reference sequence). The CDR3 consists of 14 residues. The chain's CDR3 is CASSFERANTEAFF. The CDR3 DNA reads TGTGCCAGCAGCTTTGAGAGAGCGAACACTGAAGCTTTCTTT.